This T cell receptor beta chain was retrieved from a study of vaccination and CD4 T cells after COVID-19 (dated by TCRdb to 2022 to 2024). Regarding the complete study: In the convalescent cohort there were six males and four females, among whom were two Hispanic individuals, seven Caucasians, two Asians and one multiracial person. Participants received two doses of either the Pfizer-BioNTech BNT162b2 vaccine (n=8) or the Moderna mRNA-1273 vaccine (n=2). Post-COVID blood samples from convalescent patients were collected a median of approximately 100 days after diagnosis, with a range of 35 to 161 days. Post-vaccine blood samples were taken a median of about 70 days after the second vaccine dose, with a range of 14 to 241 days. Culture stimuli were overlapping spike peptide pools from SARS-CoV-2 and from the common cold coronaviruses HCoV-NL63, HCoV-OC43 and HCoV-229E. Control cultures received a CEFX viral epitope pool as the positive control, an HIV-1 Nef peptide pool as the negative control, or no peptide. In more than eight COVID-19 convalescent patients and a handful of infection-naive healthy vaccine recipients, researchers compared the spike-specific CD4+ TCR repertoire from before mRNA vaccination with the repertoire from after. An earlier paper using these donors assessed, at the TCR clonotype level, memory CD4+ T cell crossreactivity between SARS-CoV-2 and common cold coronavirus spike proteins.

The treatment or condition label here, explained by the study, means: roughly 11-day PBMC culture with coronavirus spike peptide pools or control peptides (ViraFEST assay). CD4+ T cells from unexposed donors were collected before the COVID-19 pandemic (2011-2018). The ViraFEST assay was used in the study, in which antigen-specific T cells were expanded with peptide pools and expanded clonotypes were subsequently identified by TCR sequencing. PBMCs were cultured at around 2 million per well in IMDM supplemented with 5% human AB serum and around 10 IU/ml IL-2, with approximately 10 ug/ml peptide pools added. On days 3 and 7, half of the culture medium was replaced with fresh IL-2-containing medium. After ten to eleven days of culture, CD4+ T cells were isolated by negative selection using the EasySep CD4+ T cell isolation kit. As cell number allowed, CD4+ T cells from unexposed donors were tested for reactivity to SARS-CoV-2 S and N and to four common cold coronavirus spike pools. Ficoll-Paque Plus gradient centrifugation was used to isolate PBMCs from whole blood, and the isolated PBMCs were then either used fresh or cryopreserved at -140C. Culture conditions were generally each tested in triplicate wells. The leukapheresis product for the unexposed donors was obtained through commercial purchase.

The research as a whole found: The study included relatively few convalescent patients and did not analyze early timepoints after natural infection. Of the vaccine-specific clones in convalescent patients, 304 of 307, or nearly all, reacted only to SARS-CoV-2 spike and did not cross-react with common cold coronaviruses. In convalescent patients, a median roughly 85% of post-vaccine SARS-CoV-2-reactive clones were detected only after vaccination, suggesting vaccine-specific priming. Although the median number of SARS-CoV-2-reactive clonotypes went up from 20 to 25 after infection to around 40 after vaccination, the increase was not significant.

CDR1 is given as LNHDA and CDR2 as SQIVND, both from the germline V gene (reference sequence). The CDR3 sequence holds 14 residues, the cysteine and phenylalanine included. Only CDR3 DNA is held: 42 bases, read in frame from base 1. V lost 6 bases and J lost 9 bases; the stretch between them is 17 bases long. Library generation was performed with PCR. DNA from cultured CD4+ T cells underwent TCR sequencing with the Oncomine TCR Beta short-read assay at the Johns Hopkins FTIC core. The QIAamp micro DNA kit was used to extract genomic DNA from the cultured CD4+ T cells. Oncomine TCR Beta libraries from cultured CD4+ T cells were pooled using unique dual indexes and sequenced on an Illumina iSeq 100. The authors' analysis ran thus. Non-productive sequences were removed, and CDR3s that did not start with C, did not end with F or W, or were shorter than 7 amino acids were discarded. The MANAFEST web application was used to identify antigen-specific clonotypes by comparing peptide-stimulated wells against reference wells and other culture wells. An FDR below 0.05, an odds ratio above 5, and a productive frequency above 0.1% in at least two of three replicate wells were required for clones to be considered positive. Clonotypes that were significantly expanded in both SARS-CoV-2 spike wells and at least one common cold coronavirus spike condition were defined as cross-reactive. Levenshtein distances (stringdist) and unrooted phylogenetic trees (ape) in R version 3.6.1 were used to assess CDR3 homology. The public reads were reanalyzed by TCRdb: fastp trimming at Q25, MiXCR alignment, in-frame beta chains only. Each CDR3 protein gets just one entry, which takes the most common genes and DNA from the rows behind it. The V and J calls follow TCRdb's processing rather than the paper's. In this sample the table shows several hundred distinct CDR3 sequences, 15% to 17% of which occur a single time. The top ten hold around 70% of the sample.

About this clonotype itself: Its antigen target is currently unknown. No much larger clonotype is one base removed from it; base qualities were not supplied.

The receptor chain draws on TRBV19 and TRBJ2-2; a tentative D match to TRBD2 spans 7 bases. This sequence originates from a human donor in good health. The material sequenced was CD4+ T cells from blood, cultured in vitro. The CDR3 protein sequence reads: CASSMLGGGRELFF. The nucleotide sequence is given as TGTGCCAGTAGCATGTTGGGGGGGGGCAGGGAGCTGTTTTTT.